This entry lists 22 T cell receptor beta chains sequenced from one sample in a study of cytomegalovirus exposure and HLA in healthy donors. PCR was performed using 60 Vbeta and 13 Jbeta primers. Clones were read by immunoSEQ multiplex PCR, and TCRdb kept only the in-frame ones, dropping some. Of 110,000 or so clones listed, 74% are singletons. The sequenced sample consisted of PBMCs. All receptors come from a human donor in good health.

The chain employs TRBV6-5 and TRBJ2-3; possible D gene TRBD2, 6 bases. CDR3 length: 16 amino acids. The V and J ends lost 0 bases and 6 bases respectively, with 16 bases between them. Germline V gives CDR1 MNHEY, CDR2 SVGAGI. The CDR3 protein is CASSYSTQGLGDTQYF. The CDR3 DNA is TGTGCCAGCAGTTACTCGACGCAGGGACTGGGGGATACGCAGTATTTT.

This rearrangement joins TRBV2 to TRBJ2-1, with 16 positions matching TRBD2. Trimming removed 8 bases from V and 4 bases from J; junction bases left unmatched: 11. The CDR3 is made up of 18 amino acids. Germline V lookup: CDR1 SNHLY, CDR2 FYNNEI. The CDR3 bases are TGTGCCAGCGACGCAAAAGGGACTAGCGGGGGGGCATACAATGAGCAGTTCTTC. Translation: CASDAKGTSGGAYNEQFF.

This clone came up a few times. The chain is built from TRBV27 and TRBJ2-7, with 10 bases aligning to TRBD2. Germline V gene data show CDR1 as MNHEY and CDR2 as SMNVEV (reference sequence). There are 16 residues in the CDR3. V shed 2 bases and J 0 bases; nucleotides not matched to a gene: 4. The CDR3 sequence is CASSLESGRASYEQYF. CDR3 nucleotide sequence: TGTGCCAGCAGTTTAGAGAGCGGGAGGGCCTCCTACGAGCAGTACTTC.

This clone was counted only a few times. This chain connects TRBV6-5 to TRBJ1-3; D unclear. V was shortened by 6 bases and J by 0 bases, with 9 bases between the two germline ends. Germline CDR1 and CDR2: MNHEY and SVGAGI. The CDR3 sequence is 14 residues long. CDR3 sequence: CASRRESSGNTIYF. For the CDR3, the DNA is TGTGCCAGCAGGCGGGAGAGCTCTGGAAACACCATATATTTT.

This clone has only a few counts. The CDR3 protein is CASSLKRGFYTEAFF. DNA for the CDR3: TGTGCCAGCTCCCTGAAGCGAGGTTTTTACACTGAAGCTTTCTTT. The chain couples TRBV18 to TRBJ1-1; D is unclear. The CDR3 runs 15 residues. The germline V gene has CDR1 KGHSH and CDR2 LQKENI. V was trimmed by 6 bases and J by 3 bases, leaving 17 bases between them.

The chain carries TRBV2 and TRBJ1-5, with D perhaps matching TRBD1 (6 bases). Trimming shortened V by 3 bases and J by 6 bases, and 15 bases separated the two germline ends. CDR1 and CDR2 (germline): SNHLY, FYNNEI. CDR3 length: 15 amino acids. The DNA of the CDR3 is TGTGCCAGCAGTGATTTAGGACAGCTTGGTCAGCCCCAGCATTTT. This codes for CASSDLGQLGQPQHF.

This clone was counted between two and nine times. The CDR3 nucleotides read TGTGCCAGCAGCCGATTCCCTCGGGACAGCAGGTCGGATACGCAGTATTTT. Translating it yields CASSRFPRDSRSDTQYF. V is TRBV5-5 and J is TRBJ2-3, with TRBD1 identical over 7 bases. This CDR3 comprises 17 residues. Germline V lookup: CDR1 SGHKS, CDR2 YYEKEE (reference sequence). J gave up 6 bases and V 4 bases, and 17 bases lay outside the gene matches.

Comment on this clone: A junction end diverges from the germline sequence, so it may reflect a read error. The J gene is TRBJ2-2, the V gene TRBV7-9; 8 bases line up with TRBD1. This CDR3 has 14 amino acids. Germline CDR1 is SEHNR and CDR2 is FQNEAQ (reference sequence). This CDR3 is CASSLAGTGGELFF. The CDR3 DNA reads TGTGCCAGCAGCCTAGCAGGGACAGGCGGGGAGCTGTTTTTT.

This clone was counted once. This chain uses TRBV6-5 with TRBJ2-4; 7 nucleotides agree with TRBD1. Trimming took 6 bases from V and 8 from J; bases not matched to a gene: 10. This CDR3 has 14 amino acids. The V gene's germline CDR1 is MNHEY and CDR2 SVGAGI. CDR3 nucleotides: TGTGCCAGCAGAACCGGGACAGCTAGGGACATTCAGTACTTC. It encodes CASRTGTARDIQYF.

The chain employs TRBV7-2 and TRBJ1-1; 11 bases fit TRBD1. With V trimmed by 0 bases and J by 4 bases, 10 bases remained unmatched. Germline V gene data show CDR1 as SGHTA and CDR2 as FQGNSA. The CDR3 loop spans 18 amino acids. CDR3 residues: CASSLARLSGTGGTEAFF. CDR3 nucleotides: TGTGCCAGCAGCTTAGCGCGGCTTTCGGGGACAGGGGGCACTGAAGCTTTCTTT.

This clone has a single count. The chain links TRBV6-5 to TRBJ1-2, with TRBD1 matching 8 bases. Germline values: CDR1 MNHEY, CDR2 SVGAGI. The J segment lost 8 bases and the V segment lost 7 bases, leaving 15 bases of the junction unmatched. The CDR3 runs to 15 residues. CDR3 protein: CASTPGQALLGGYTF. CDR3 DNA sequence: TGTGCCAGCACCCCGGGACAGGCCCTTCTAGGAGGCTACACCTTC.

The chain links TRBV6-1 to TRBJ1-2; maybe TRBD1 (5 bases). V lost 6 bases to trimming and J lost 4 bases, with 15 bases between them. CDR1 and CDR2 from the germline V gene are MNHNS and SASEGT. The CDR3 contains 14 residues. The CDR3: CASSGDSPTYGYTF. In nucleotides, the CDR3 is TGTGCCAGCAGCGGTGACAGTCCTACCTATGGCTACACCTTC.

This clone was found a few times. The chain carries TRBV28 and TRBJ2-7; possible D gene TRBD2, 5 bases. V was clipped by 2 bases and J by 0 bases, with 8 bases between them. The CDR3 is 14 amino acids. Per the germline V gene, CDR1 is MDHEN and CDR2 is SYDVKM. CDR3 sequence reads: CASSLSGSSYEQYF. The DNA for the CDR3 is TGTGCCAGCAGTTTAAGTGGGAGCTCCTACGAGCAGTACTTC.

The V call is TRBV7-3, the J call TRBJ1-3; D might be TRBD1 (5 bases). V was cut by 6 bases and J by 2 bases, with 11 bases left in between. Germline V gives CDR1 SGHTA, CDR2 FQGTGA. This CDR3 has 14 amino acids. CDR3: CASSQGEAGNTIYF. DNA of the CDR3: TGTGCCAGCAGTCAAGGGGAGGCTGGAAACACCATATATTTT.

This rearrangement joins TRBV21-1 to TRBJ2-2; the table's D gene call, TRBD2, was not cross checked with the DNA. TRBV21-1 is recorded as a pseudogene. CDR3 length: 10 amino acids. CDR3 sequence (DNA): TGTGCCAGCAGCAACTACTGGCTGTTTTTT. This encodes CASSNYWLFF.

The chain carries TRBV27 and TRBJ2-1, with 8 bases fitting TRBD1. J was trimmed by 2 bases and V by 6 bases; bases with no gene match: 3. This CDR3 comprises 14 residues. Germline loops: CDR1 MNHEY, CDR2 SMNVEV (reference sequence). CDR3 sequence: CASSQQGAYNEQFF. CDR3 bases: TGTGCCAGCAGCCAACAGGGGGCCTACAATGAGCAGTTCTTC.

The chain is built from TRBV6-5 and TRBJ2-7, with TRBD1 as a possible D gene (6 bases). The ends were cut back, 2 bases at V and 5 bases at J, with 16 bases in the middle. CDR3 size: 15 residues. Germline assignment: CDR1 MNHEY and CDR2 SVGAGI. CDR3 nucleotide sequence: TGTGCCAGCAGTTACGGGGGCTCGAATGCCGACGAGCAGTACTTC. It codes for CASSYGGSNADEQYF.

V is TRBV6-5 and J is TRBJ2-1; D may be TRBD2 (6 bases). Per germline, CDR1 MNHEY and CDR2 SVGAGI. CDR3 length equals 14 residues. V shed 6 bases and J shed 6 bases, with 15 bases lying between them. CDR3 protein: CASSRSGRVNEQFF. CDR3 coding DNA: TGTGCCAGCAGCCGGAGCGGGCGGGTCAATGAGCAGTTCTTC.

Turning to this clone: The germline gene is not matched at one end of the junction; a read error may be the cause. CDR3 in DNA: TGTGCCAGCAGGACAACGGGGGAGGGAGATACGCGGTATTTT. Translating it yields CASRTTGEGDTRYF. The chain joins TRBV7-9 to TRBJ2-3; TRBD2 matches 7 bases. The CDR3 totals 14 residues. CDR1 is SEHNR, CDR2 FQNEAQ, per germline (reference sequence).

J is TRBJ1-4 and V is TRBV28; 12 bases are shared with TRBD1. CDR3 length: 18 amino acids. Trimming took 3 bases from V and 1 from J; bases not matched to a gene: 6. Germline V gene sequence: CDR1 MDHEN, CDR2 SYDVKM. For the CDR3, the DNA is TGTGCCAGCAGTTTGGGACAGGGGGCGTTGTTAACTAATGAAAAACTGTTTTTT. Residues: CASSLGQGALLTNEKLFF.

The chain recombines TRBV6-9 with TRBJ2-1; 9 bases are a match to TRBD1. This CDR3 has 17 amino acids. Germline loops: CDR1 MNHGY, CDR2 SVAAGI. With 2 bases clipped from V and 5 bases from J, the junction kept 10 bases outside the gene matches. The CDR3: CASSYHPTGGSNNEQFF. The CDR3 DNA is TGTGCCAGCAGTTATCACCCAACAGGGGGCTCGAACAATGAGCAGTTCTTC.

V and J are TRBV2 and TRBJ2-2; 8 bases fit TRBD2. V shed 3 bases and J 4 bases; nucleotides not matched to a gene: 4. The germline gives CDR1 SNHLY, CDR2 FYNNEI. The CDR3 length is 15 residues. The chain's CDR3 is CASSDQAGVTGELFF. The CDR3 DNA reads as TGTGCCAGCAGTGATCAAGCGGGGGTCACCGGGGAGCTGTTTTTT.